The present T cell receptor (beta chain) was sequenced within a study of cytomegalovirus exposure and HLA in healthy donors. The CDR3 is made up of 17 amino acids. V was pared by 2 bases and J by 0 bases, with 14 bases between. Germline lookup yields CDR1 LNHNV and CDR2 YYDKDF (reference sequence). Study conclusions and caveats: TCR sequences were mostly rare, though some public TCRs occurred in many donors. Within an earlier analysis, most TCR beta V segments proved productive either about 87% or about 30% of the time.

With regard to this clone: Its target is not known.

The PCR used 60 Vbeta and 13 Jbeta primers. Here immunoSEQ multiplex PCR was the method, and the copy in TCRdb shows in-frame clones only, minus some. This sample carries 150,000 to 200,000 clones, 70% to 80% of them seen once, and the ten largest clones take roughly 15%. The V and J genes are TRBV15 and TRBJ1-3; D is perhaps TRBD1 (6 bases). Sample: PBMCs. The receptor was derived from a woman aged 25 to 39 in good health and CMV-seropositive. CDR3 in amino acids: CATSRTGLAFSGNTIYF. The CDR3 nucleotides read TGTGCCACCAGCAGAACAGGGTTAGCATTCTCTGGAAACACCATATATTTT.